A single sample gave rise to the 28 T cell receptor beta chains below, sequenced in a study of response to subunit inactivated influenza vaccine. TCRdb itself ran the RT-PCR reads through MiXCR, one entry per CDR3 protein. Of hundreds of thousands of distinct CDR3 sequences in the sample, about 11% were seen once. Sample: PBMCs from blood, taken on the day of vaccination. The source of these receptors is a man in his forties or fifties who received an inactivated influenza vaccine.

The chain couples TRBV7-8 to TRBJ2-7; TRBD2 matches at 9 bases. The CDR3 consists of 17 residues. Germline-derived CDR1 and CDR2 are SGHVS and FQNEAQ. The V gene end was trimmed by 3 bases and the J gene end by 3 bases; junction bases not matched to a gene: 12. This CDR3 is CASSFSAGGPQLYEQYF. The CDR3 bases are TGTGCCAGCAGCTTTTCGGCGGGAGGGCCCCAACTCTACGAGCAGTACTTC.

The sample holds many counts of this clonotype. This chain uses TRBV20-1 with TRBJ2-3; 7 bases align to TRBD2. The ends lost 5 bases at V and 5 bases at J; junction bases unmatched: 13. The germline V gene has CDR1 DFQATT and CDR2 SNEGSKA (reference sequence). The CDR3 length is 15 residues. The CDR3 sequence: CSAPPVRLAGDTQYF. The CDR3 bases are TGCAGTGCTCCTCCCGTCAGACTAGCAGGAGATACGCAGTATTTT.

The rearrangement uses TRBV6-1 and TRBJ2-7, with D unclear. The length of the CDR3 is 15 residues. V was shortened by 1 base and J by 1 base, with 11 bases between the two germline ends. Per the germline V gene, CDR1 is MNHNS and CDR2 is SASEGT. The chain's CDR3 is CASSEEDESSYEQYF. The CDR3 region has the DNA TGTGCCAGCAGTGAAGAGGATGAGAGTTCCTACGAGCAGTACTTC.

In its sample, this clonotype was seen a few times. The V gene is TRBV28, the J gene TRBJ2-5, with a weak D call TRBD1 (6 bases). The V end lost 2 bases, the J end lost 3 bases, and 19 bases lay between the germline ends. This CDR3 has 17 residues. Germline V gene sequence: CDR1 MDHEN, CDR2 SYDVKM. For the CDR3, the DNA is TGTGCCAGCAGTTTACTCAGGGGTGTCGGGTATGAAGAGACCCAGTACTTC. Its translation is CASSLLRGVGYEETQYF.

The chain couples TRBV29-1 to TRBJ1-1, with no clear D. CDR1 and CDR2 from the germline V gene are SQVTM and ANQGSEA. The CDR3 runs to 11 residues. V lost 7 bases and J 5 bases, leaving 11 bases between the germline ends. The CDR3 reads CSARHRTEAFF. The CDR3 DNA reads as TGCAGCGCCCGACACCGAACTGAAGCTTTCTTT.

This clonotype was counted ten times or more. The V call is TRBV7-9, the J call TRBJ1-5, with 9 bases that match TRBD1. J lost 4 bases, V lost 7 bases, and 2 bases had no gene match. CDR3 length: 13 amino acids. CDR1 SEHNR and CDR2 FQNEAQ come from the germline V gene (reference sequence). The CDR3 spells CASIGTGNQPQHF. The CDR3 nucleotides read TGTGCCAGCATAGGGACAGGGAATCAGCCCCAGCATTTT.

This chain joins TRBV4-2 and TRBJ2-5, with TRBD1 matching 10 bases. The CDR3 length is 16 residues. Germline V gives CDR1 LGHNA, CDR2 YNFKEQ. V gave up 1 base and J gave up 5 bases; unmatched junction bases: 7. For the CDR3, the DNA is TGTGCCAGCAGCCAAGGGCCCGGGACAGGGGCGGAGACCCAGTACTTC. Amino acid sequence: CASSQGPGTGAETQYF.

The CDR3, as DNA: TGTGCCAGCAGTTTTACCCGACTAGCGGGAGGTGCAGATACGCAGTATTTT. This encodes CASSFTRLAGGADTQYF. The chain is built from TRBV27 and TRBJ2-3; 13 bases fit TRBD2. CDR1 is MNHEY, CDR2 SMNVEV, per germline (reference sequence). The CDR3 covers 17 residues. Trimming took 3 bases from V and 4 from J; bases not matched to a gene: 7.

This sequence joins TRBV5-1 and TRBJ2-3; D is undetermined. Germline loops: CDR1 SGHRS, CDR2 YFSETQ. The CDR3 totals 15 residues. Trimming took off 0 bases at V and 1 base at J, with 9 bases between the two ends. CDR3 sequence (DNA): TGCGCCAGCAGCTTGGCCGCTTTGGGCACAGATACGCAGTATTTT. It yields the protein CASSLAALGTDTQYF.

The V gene is TRBV25-1, the J gene TRBJ2-4, with D tentatively TRBD2 (6 bases). V was clipped by 2 bases and J by 7 bases, with 15 bases between them. CDR3 length: 15 residues. CDR1 is MGHDK, CDR2 SYGVNS, per germline. The chain's CDR3 is CASSETLWGRNIQYF. CDR3 nucleotide sequence: TGTGCCAGCAGTGAAACTCTGTGGGGGAGGAACATTCAGTACTTC.

This clonotype was seen repeatedly, ten times or more. The J gene is TRBJ2-5, the V gene TRBV5-5, with 7 bases that match TRBD1. The CDR3 is 14 amino acids. The germline V gene has CDR1 SGHKS and CDR2 YYEKEE (reference sequence). V was pared by 4 bases and J by 1 base, with 4 bases of the junction left unmatched. The CDR3 protein is CASSQGQLQETQYF. In nucleotides, the CDR3 is TGTGCCAGCAGCCAGGGACAGCTCCAAGAGACCCAGTACTTC.

This clonotype has a handful of counts. This rearrangement joins TRBV6-2 or TRBV6-3 to TRBJ2-4, with TRBD2 matching 10 bases. Unmatched junction bases numbered 10, after V lost 2 bases and J lost 0 bases. CDR1 and CDR2 (germline): MNHEY, SVGEGT. The CDR3 runs to 19 residues. CDR3 loop: CASSYAYPSGGLAKNIQYF. CDR3 nucleotides: TGTGCCAGCAGTTACGCTTATCCTAGCGGGGGACTAGCCAAAAACATTCAGTACTTC.

This clonotype was counted between two and nine times. The chain uses TRBV12-3 or TRBV12-4 and TRBJ2-4; D might be TRBD2 (7 bases). Between the trimmed V and J ends, which lost 3 bases and 7 bases, there was a span of 16 bases. The CDR3 covers 15 residues. The CDR3 protein is CASSFTGGPGNIQYF. The CDR3, as DNA: TGTGCCAGCAGTTTCACGGGGGGCCCGGGGAACATTCAGTACTTC.

This clonotype showed up just a few times. The chain uses TRBV4-2 and TRBJ2-5; D call uncertain. The CDR3 contains 15 residues. The ends were cut back, 1 base at V and 3 bases at J, with 12 bases in the middle. The V gene's germline CDR1 is LGHNA and CDR2 YNFKEQ. The CDR3 loop reads CASSQVGQNKETQYF. The CDR3 DNA sequence: TGTGCCAGCAGCCAAGTCGGTCAGAATAAAGAGACCCAGTACTTC.

This clonotype was found a few times. The V call is TRBV4-3, the J call TRBJ2-3; D might be TRBD1 (5 bases). V dropped 0 bases and J dropped 2 bases, with 15 bases sitting between them. CDR3 length: 17 amino acids. Looked up from germline, CDR1 is LGHNA and CDR2 is YSLEER. The CDR3 nucleotides read TGCGCCAGCAGCCAAGATCCGGGCAGGGTCCTCACAGATACGCAGTATTTT. This codes for CASSQDPGRVLTDTQYF.

The chain joins TRBV3-1 to TRBJ2-7; TRBD1 matches 9 bases. CDR1 LGHDT and CDR2 YNNKEL come from the germline V gene (reference sequence). CDR3 length equals 15 residues. The ends lost 2 bases at V and 5 bases at J; junction bases unmatched: 7. DNA for the CDR3: TGTGCCAGCAGCCAATACCGGGACAGGGAGGACGAGCAGTACTTC. It codes for CASSQYRDREDEQYF.

The rearrangement uses TRBV3-1 and TRBJ2-1; D gene ambiguous. V was trimmed by 2 bases and J by 0 bases, leaving 20 bases between them. Per the germline V gene, CDR1 is LGHDT and CDR2 is YNNKEL (reference sequence). The CDR3 is 19 amino acids. The CDR3 DNA reads as TGTGCCAGCAGCCAAATGTTTAGGGTGGACGATAGCTCCTACAATGAGCAGTTCTTC. Translated: CASSQMFRVDDSSYNEQFF.

In this sample, this clonotype turned up a few times. The J gene is TRBJ1-3, the V gene TRBV6-1; D remains unclear. V was clipped by 6 bases and J by 4 bases, with 13 bases between them. The CDR3 totals 14 residues. CDR1 and CDR2 (germline): MNHNS, SASEGT. The CDR3 protein is CASRPGSVGNTIYF. The DNA of the CDR3 is TGTGCCAGCAGGCCCGGGTCAGTCGGAAACACCATATATTTT.

This clonotype appeared a few times. The V call is TRBV4-3, the J call TRBJ1-6; 9 bases align to TRBD1. This CDR3 region has 14 residues. Germline V lookup: CDR1 LGHNA, CDR2 YSLEER. The ends lost 6 bases at V and 6 bases at J; junction bases unmatched: 3. The CDR3 is CASRSGQGNSPLHF. The CDR3 DNA reads TGCGCCAGCAGATCGGGACAGGGTAATTCACCCCTCCACTTT.

This clonotype was picked up many times. At one end, the junction sequence differs from germline, possibly due to a read error. The chain has TRBV25-1 and TRBJ2-3; tentatively, D is TRBD1 or TRBD2 (5 bases each). The CDR3 covers 12 residues. The germline CDR1 and CDR2 sequences are MGHDK and SYGVNS. For the CDR3, the DNA is TGTGCCAGCAGTGAATGGGAGAAGGGGCCAAATTTT. This gives the protein CASSEWEKGPNF.

V is TRBV12-5 and J is TRBJ2-3; D gene ambiguous. CDR3 length: 16 residues. Germline CDR1 reads LGHNT; CDR2 reads FRNRAP. The ends were cut back, 7 bases at V and 0 bases at J, with 17 bases in the middle. The DNA for the CDR3 is TGTGCTAGTGCCAACCTAGGGTTTTACAGCACAGATACGCAGTATTTT. Translated, it gives CASANLGFYSTDTQYF.

This clonotype was counted only a few times. This chain connects TRBV5-1 to TRBJ2-3; D is possibly TRBD1 (5 bases). The ends were cut back, 7 bases at V and 1 base at J, with 16 bases in the middle. Looked up from germline, CDR1 is SGHRS and CDR2 is YFSETQ. This CDR3 spans 15 amino acids. CDR3 sequence (DNA): TGCGCCAGCCACGGGTGGGGCCTAGGCACAGATACGCAGTATTTT. Its translation is CASHGWGLGTDTQYF.

The chain carries TRBV10-3 and TRBJ1-5; D not resolved. The length of the CDR3 is 13 residues. In germline, CDR1 is ENHRY, CDR2 SYGVKD. V was shortened by 5 bases and J by 5 bases, with 10 bases between the two germline ends. The CDR3 loop reads CAISNAAYQPQHF. In DNA form, the CDR3 reads TGTGCCATCAGTAATGCGGCCTATCAGCCCCAGCATTTT.

This clonotype occurred a few times. This rearrangement joins TRBV12-3 or TRBV12-4 to TRBJ2-5, with D possibly being TRBD1 or TRBD2 (6 bases each). The V gene lost 3 bases and the J gene lost 5 bases, with 22 bases spanning the gap. The CDR3 sequence is 17 residues long. CDR3 nucleotide sequence: TGTGCCAGCAGTTTCGGTACTACGGCAGGGGCGGGGGAGACCCAGTACTTC. Translating it yields CASSFGTTAGAGETQYF.

The table lists this clonotype with a few counts. The V gene is TRBV12-3 or TRBV12-4, the J gene TRBJ2-1, with D perhaps being TRBD1 or TRBD2 (5 bases each). This CDR3 contains 13 residues. The V and J ends lost 5 bases and 4 bases respectively, with 9 bases between them. The CDR3 protein is CASSGDLYNEQFF. The DNA of the CDR3 is TGTGCCAGCAGTGGGGACCTTTACAATGAGCAGTTCTTC.

This clonotype was observed a few times. V gene TRBV2 combines with J gene TRBJ2-7; D not certain. The CDR3 is 14 residues long. V was shortened by 2 bases and J by 1 base, with 9 bases between the two germline ends. Per germline, CDR1 SNHLY and CDR2 FYNNEI. Written as DNA, the CDR3 is TGTGCCAGCAGTGAATCTTGGGTATCCTACGAGCAGTACTTC. Its protein product is CASSESWVSYEQYF.

This clonotype was seen only a few times. The V call is TRBV11-2, the J call TRBJ2-3; 7 bases align to TRBD2. This CDR3 is 16 amino acids long. J was trimmed by 2 bases and V by 0 bases; bases with no gene match: 5. Germline CDR1 reads SGHAT; CDR2 reads FQNNGV. CDR3: CASSLEAGTFTDTQYF. The CDR3 DNA follows: TGTGCCAGCAGCTTAGAAGCGGGGACCTTCACAGATACGCAGTATTTT.

The chain links TRBV30 to TRBJ2-1; 15 nucleotides align to TRBD2. Germline CDR1 is GTSNPN and CDR2 is SVGIG (reference sequence). Unmatched junction bases numbered 11, after V lost 0 bases and J lost 8 bases. This CDR3 region has 18 residues. In DNA form, the CDR3 reads TGTGCCTGGAGTGTAGGGACTAGCGGGGGGACCAGTAGCGATGAGCAGTTCTTC. Its protein product is CAWSVGTSGGTSSDEQFF.